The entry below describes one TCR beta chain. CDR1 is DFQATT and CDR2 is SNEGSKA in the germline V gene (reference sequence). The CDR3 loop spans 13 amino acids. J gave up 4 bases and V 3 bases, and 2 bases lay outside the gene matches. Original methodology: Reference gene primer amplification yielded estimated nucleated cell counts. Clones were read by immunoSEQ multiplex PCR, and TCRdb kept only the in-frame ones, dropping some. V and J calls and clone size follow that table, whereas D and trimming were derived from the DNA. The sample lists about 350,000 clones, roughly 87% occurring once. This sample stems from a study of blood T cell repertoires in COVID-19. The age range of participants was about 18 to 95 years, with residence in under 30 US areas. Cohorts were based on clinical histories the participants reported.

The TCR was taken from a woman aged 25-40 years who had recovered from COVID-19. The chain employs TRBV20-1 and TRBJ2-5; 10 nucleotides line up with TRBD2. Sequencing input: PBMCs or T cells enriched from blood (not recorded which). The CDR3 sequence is CSASLAGGETQYF. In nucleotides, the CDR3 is TGCAGTGCTAGTTTAGCGGGGGGAGAGACCCAGTACTTC.